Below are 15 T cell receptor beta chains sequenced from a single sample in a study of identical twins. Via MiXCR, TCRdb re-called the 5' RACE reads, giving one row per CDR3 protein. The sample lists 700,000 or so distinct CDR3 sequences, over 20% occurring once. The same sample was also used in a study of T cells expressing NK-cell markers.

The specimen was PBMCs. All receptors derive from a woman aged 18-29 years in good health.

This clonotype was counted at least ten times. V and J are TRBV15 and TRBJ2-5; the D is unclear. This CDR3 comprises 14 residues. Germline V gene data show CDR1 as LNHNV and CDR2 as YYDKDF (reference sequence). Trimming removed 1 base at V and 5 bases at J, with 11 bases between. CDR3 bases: TGTGCCACCAGCAGAGGCAGGATTGCGGAGACCCAGTACTTC. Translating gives CATSRGRIAETQYF.

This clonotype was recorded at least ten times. CDR3 amino acids: CSDARQINTEAFF. DNA of the CDR3: TGCAGCGACGCCCGTCAGATTAACACTGAAGCTTTCTTT. V usage is TRBV29-1 and J usage is TRBJ1-1; no clear D. Germline V lookup: CDR1 SQVTM, CDR2 ANQGSEA. V was cut by 7 bases and J by 2 bases, with 14 bases left in between. CDR3 length: 13 amino acids. Full variable domain (remainder filled in from reference TRBV29-1 and TRBJ1-1): SAVISQKPSRDICQRGTSLTIQCQVDSQVTMMFWYRQQPGQSLTLIATANQGSEATYESGFVIDKFPISRPNLTFSTLTVSNMSPEDSSIYLCSDARQINTEAFFGQGTRLTVV.

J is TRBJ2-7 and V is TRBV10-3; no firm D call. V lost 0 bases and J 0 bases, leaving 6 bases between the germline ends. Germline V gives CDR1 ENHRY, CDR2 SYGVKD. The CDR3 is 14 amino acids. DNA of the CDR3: TGTGCCATCAGTGAGTCCGGCAGCTCCTACGAGCAGTACTTC. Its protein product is CAISESGSSYEQYF.

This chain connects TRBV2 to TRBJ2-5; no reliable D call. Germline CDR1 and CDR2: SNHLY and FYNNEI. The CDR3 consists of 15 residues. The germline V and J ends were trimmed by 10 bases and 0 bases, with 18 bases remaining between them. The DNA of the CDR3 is TGTGCCACCGACGACGGCGGCCTCAACCAAGAGACCCAGTACTTC. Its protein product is CATDDGGLNQETQYF.

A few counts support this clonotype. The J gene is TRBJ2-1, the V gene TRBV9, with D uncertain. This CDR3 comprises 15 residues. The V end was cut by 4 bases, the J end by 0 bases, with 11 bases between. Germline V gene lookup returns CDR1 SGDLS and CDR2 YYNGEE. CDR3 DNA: TGTGCCAGCAGCCCAAGGACCCCCTCCTACAATGAGCAGTTCTTC. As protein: CASSPRTPSYNEQFF.

CDR3 in amino acids: CASSPQGGQQYF. The CDR3 coding sequence is TGTGCCAGCAGCCCCCAGGGTGGGCAGCAGTACTTC. The chain combines TRBV11-3 with TRBJ2-7, with a possible D match to TRBD1 (5 bases). CDR3 length equals 12 residues. Trimming took 5 bases from V and 8 from J, leaving 13 bases between them. The germline CDR1 and CDR2 sequences are SGHNT and YENEEA.

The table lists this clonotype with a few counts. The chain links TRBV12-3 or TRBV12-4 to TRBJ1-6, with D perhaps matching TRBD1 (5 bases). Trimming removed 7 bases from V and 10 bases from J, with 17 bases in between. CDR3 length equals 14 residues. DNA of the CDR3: TGTGCCAGCACCCCCGGGACCCAGGGCTCACCCCTCCACTTT. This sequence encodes CASTPGTQGSPLHF.

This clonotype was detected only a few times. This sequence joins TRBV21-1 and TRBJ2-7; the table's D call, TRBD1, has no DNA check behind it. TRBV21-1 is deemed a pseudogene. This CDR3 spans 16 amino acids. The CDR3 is CASSKEGEQGAHEQYF. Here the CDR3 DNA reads TGTGCCAGCAGCAAAGAAGGAGAACAGGGGGCCCACGAGCAGTACTTC.

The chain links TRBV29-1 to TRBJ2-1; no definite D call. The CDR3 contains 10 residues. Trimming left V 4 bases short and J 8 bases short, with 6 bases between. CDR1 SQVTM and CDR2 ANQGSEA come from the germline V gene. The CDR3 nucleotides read TGCAGCGTTGTAATGTATGAGCAGTTCTTC. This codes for CSVVMYEQFF.

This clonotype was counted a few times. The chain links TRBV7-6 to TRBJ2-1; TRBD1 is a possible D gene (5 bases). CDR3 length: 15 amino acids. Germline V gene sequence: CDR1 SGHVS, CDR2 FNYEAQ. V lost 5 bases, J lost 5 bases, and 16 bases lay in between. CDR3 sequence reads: CASSPSAGQDNEQFF. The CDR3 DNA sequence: TGTGCCAGCAGCCCATCGGCAGGGCAGGACAATGAGCAGTTCTTC. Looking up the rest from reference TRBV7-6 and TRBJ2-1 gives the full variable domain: GAGVSQSPRYKVTKRGQDVALRCDPISGHVSLYWYRQALGQGPEFLTYFNYEAQQDKSGLPNDRFSAERPEGSISTLTIQRTEQRDSAMYRCASSPSAGQDNEQFFGPGTRLTVL.

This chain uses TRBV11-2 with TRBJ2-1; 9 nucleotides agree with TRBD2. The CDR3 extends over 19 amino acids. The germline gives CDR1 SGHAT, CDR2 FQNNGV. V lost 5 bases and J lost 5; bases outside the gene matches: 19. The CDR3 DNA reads TGTGCCAGCAGCCGATGGTCTAGCGGGATTCCCCTCGCCCACAATGAGCAGTTCTTC. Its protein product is CASSRWSSGIPLAHNEQFF.

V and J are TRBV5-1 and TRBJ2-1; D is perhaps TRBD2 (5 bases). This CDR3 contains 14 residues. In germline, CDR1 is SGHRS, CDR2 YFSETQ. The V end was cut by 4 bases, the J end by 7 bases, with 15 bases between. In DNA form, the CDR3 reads TGCGCCAGCAGCCAACGCTCGGGAAGGAATGAGCAGTTCTTC. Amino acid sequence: CASSQRSGRNEQFF.

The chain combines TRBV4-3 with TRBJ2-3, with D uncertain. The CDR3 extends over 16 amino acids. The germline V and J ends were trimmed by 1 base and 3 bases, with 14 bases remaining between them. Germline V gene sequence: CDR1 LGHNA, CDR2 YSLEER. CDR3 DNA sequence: TGCGCCAGCAGCCAAGGGGCCTCGCCCCAAACAGATACGCAGTATTTT. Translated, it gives CASSQGASPQTDTQYF.

CDR3 coding DNA: TGTGCCAGCAGCTTATTCCCCGGACTCTCCAACACTGAAGCTTTCTTT. Its protein product is CASSLFPGLSNTEAFF. This rearrangement joins TRBV5-5 to TRBJ1-1, with D unclear. Germline values: CDR1 SGHKS, CDR2 YYEKEE (reference sequence). The CDR3 runs 16 residues. V was clipped by 2 bases and J by 2 bases, with 16 bases between them.

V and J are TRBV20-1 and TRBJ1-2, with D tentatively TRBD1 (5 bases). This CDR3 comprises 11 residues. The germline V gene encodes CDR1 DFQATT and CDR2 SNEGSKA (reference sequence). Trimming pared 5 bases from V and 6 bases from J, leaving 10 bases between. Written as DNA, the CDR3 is TGCAGTGCTGGGGGGTGGAATGGCTACACCTTC. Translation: CSAGGWNGYTF.